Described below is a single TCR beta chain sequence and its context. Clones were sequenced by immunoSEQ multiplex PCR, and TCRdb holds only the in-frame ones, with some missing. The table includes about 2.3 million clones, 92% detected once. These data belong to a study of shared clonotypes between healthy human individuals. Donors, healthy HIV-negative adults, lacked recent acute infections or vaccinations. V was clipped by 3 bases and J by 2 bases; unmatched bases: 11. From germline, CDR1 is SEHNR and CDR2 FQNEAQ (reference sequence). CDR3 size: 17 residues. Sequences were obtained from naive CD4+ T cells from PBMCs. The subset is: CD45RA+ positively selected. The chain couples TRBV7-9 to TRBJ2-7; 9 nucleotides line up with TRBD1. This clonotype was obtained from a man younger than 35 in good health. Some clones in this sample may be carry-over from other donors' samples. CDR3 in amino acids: CASSLRKWGTGTYEQYF. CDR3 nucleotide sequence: TGTGCCAGCAGCTTGCGGAAGTGGGGGACAGGGACCTACGAGCAGTACTTC. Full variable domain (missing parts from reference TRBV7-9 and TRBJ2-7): DTGVSQNPRHKITKRGQNVTFRCDPISEHNRLYWYRQTLGQGPEFLTYFQNEAQLEKSRLLSDRFSAERPKGSFSTLEIQRTEQGDSAMYLCASSLRKWGTGTYEQYFGPGTRLTVT.